This is a list of T cell receptor beta chains from one sample in a study of T cell repertoires in cytomegalovirus infection. These receptors have no known antigen. TCRdb re-analysed the reads in MiXCR, keeping a single row per CDR3 protein. This table holds 900,000 to 950,000 distinct CDR3 sequences, around 30% found once. The source was cultured CD8+ T cells from PBMCs, collected from culture after CMV antigen stimulation. These receptors were collected from a human donor in good health (CMV status not recorded). Some clones in this sample may be carry-over from other donors' samples. CDR3s leave out the opening cysteine and the closing phenylalanine or tryptophan. Each record gives: V gene, CDR3 protein.

TRBV4-1,ASSPQVAGAEKNTGELF
TRBV6-6,ASSYSATGASGNTIY
TRBV5-1,ASDLAGRTDTQY
TRBV15,ATSTTGGHNEQF
TRBV27,ASSLLNPGGGEAF
TRBV12-5,ASGFQQVDTGELF
TRBV6-1,ASSEYWTGITGELF
TRBV27,ASSFHRRIEQF
TRBV9,ASSESRGGRMETQY
TRBV27,ASSPMTHSGANVLT
TRBV6-5,ASSYTGTGYNEQF
TRBV7-6,ASSLVGTGGEAF
TRBV12-3/TRBV12-4,ASTHLRLAGEPDTQY
TRBV18,ASSPTGTGHPYEQY
TRBV6-5,ASSYSGGGSGTEAF
TRBV7-2,ASTPKRRGELF
TRBV19,ASSIKGDSNQPQH
TRBV27,ASSLSGQGEVYGYT
TRBV7-6,ASSLSRRGSSYNEQF
TRBV12-3/TRBV12-4,VSSYGEETQY
TRBV5-5,ASSFEAVAKNIQY
TRBV7-2,ASSFSGGAFVTQY
TRBV6-1,ASSDGTSGTDTQY
TRBV7-9,ASSSKTAVNGYT
TRBV12-3/TRBV12-4,ASSRLAGGYETQY
TRBV15,ATSSRQGLYEQY
TRBV20-1,STQDYGYT
TRBV6-2/TRBV6-3,ASSSLRTGDGNQPQH
TRBV19,ASSIANTNTGELF
TRBV12-3/TRBV12-4,ASGTGGGGTEAF
TRBV12-3/TRBV12-4,ASRGWGTGDNEQF
TRBV14,ASSQFQGAARTEAF
TRBV7-6,ASSFDSRRGYT
TRBV7-6,ASSLRLGSASGANVLT
TRBV10-3,AISPGGQIYGYT
TRBV12-3/TRBV12-4,ASSWGSEQY
TRBV12-3/TRBV12-4,ASSFTLVEAF
TRBV10-1,ASSNIWGTTGELF
TRBV5-4,ASSLKTGLNGNTIY
TRBV7-2,ASSPLAGPYQETQY
TRBV6-2/TRBV6-3,ASSYSYPNEQF
TRBV19,ASRTGTQSGELF
TRBV12-3/TRBV12-4,ASSFGGGGELF
TRBV19,ASSMGDTYEQY
TRBV29-1,SVENGVPYEQY